This passage covers 24 T cell receptor beta chains from one sample sequenced in a study of cytomegalovirus exposure and HLA in healthy donors. PCR primers comprised 60 Vbeta and 13 Jbeta primers. Assay used: immunoSEQ multiplex PCR; TCRdb lists only in-frame clones, some missing. The table lists roughly 290,000 clones, about 90% of them singletons, with about 2.5% in the top ten. Sequenced material: PBMCs. These receptors all stem from a woman between 18 and 30 years old in good health and CMV-seronegative.

The chain carries TRBV28 and TRBJ1-6; no clear D gene. The V gene lost 6 bases and the J gene lost 3 bases, with 12 bases spanning the gap. The CDR3 contains 15 residues. CDR1 MDHEN and CDR2 SYDVKM come from the germline V gene. Here the CDR3 DNA reads TGTGCCAGCAGGAGACTGGATTTCTATAATTCACCCCTCCACTTT. This encodes CASRRLDFYNSPLHF.

The V call is TRBV6-5, the J call TRBJ2-7; weak D call: TRBD1 (6 bases). The CDR3 is made up of 13 amino acids. V dropped 2 bases and J dropped 3 bases, with 8 bases sitting between them. The germline CDR1 and CDR2 sequences are MNHEY and SVGAGI. The CDR3 is CASSYPDSYEQYF. CDR3 in DNA: TGTGCCAGCAGTTACCCGGACAGCTACGAGCAGTACTTC.

V and J are TRBV6-5 and TRBJ1-2; TRBD1 aligns across 7 bases. J was trimmed by 4 bases and V by 6 bases; bases with no gene match: 11. Germline loops: CDR1 MNHEY, CDR2 SVGAGI. This CDR3 spans 15 amino acids. DNA for the CDR3: TGTGCCAGCAGCCGAACAGGGGCCGCTAGCTATGGCTACACCTTC. Translated, it gives CASSRTGAASYGYTF.

In this sample, this clone turned up once. The CDR3 DNA reads as TGTGCCAGCAGCTTAGCCCAGAACCCCAACTATGGCTACACCTTC. Amino acids: CASSLAQNPNYGYTF. J is TRBJ1-2 and V is TRBV7-9; D remains ambiguous. The germline CDR1 and CDR2 sequences are SEHNR and FQNEAQ (reference sequence). CDR3 length equals 15 residues. V shed 0 bases and J shed 2 bases, with 10 bases lying between them. Based on the CDR3 plus reference TRBV7-9 and TRBJ1-2, the full variable domain is DTGVSQNPRHKITKRGQNVTFRCDPISEHNRLYWYRQTLGQGPEFLTYFQNEAQLEKSRLLSDRFSAERPKGSFSTLEIQRTEQGDSAMYLCASSLAQNPNYGYTFGSGTRLTVV.

Only a few counts were recorded for this clone. The chain carries TRBV5-4 and TRBJ2-4; 10 bases fit TRBD2. Germline-derived CDR1 and CDR2 are SGHNT and YYREEE (reference sequence). The ends lost 0 bases at V and 13 bases at J; junction bases unmatched: 10. This CDR3 spans 15 amino acids. CDR3 protein: CASSLAVEGLARQYF. The DNA of the CDR3 is TGTGCCAGCAGCTTGGCGGTGGAGGGACTAGCGCGACAGTACTTC.

This clone was seen a single time. Its ends do not fully match the called genes, so a read error is possible. This chain joins TRBV7-9 and TRBJ1-2, with D perhaps matching TRBD1 (5 bases). Per germline, CDR1 SEHNR and CDR2 FQNEAQ (reference sequence). The CDR3 contains 16 residues. This CDR3 reads CSSSNFSIGEAYGYTF. The CDR3 DNA reads TGTTCCAGCAGCAATTTTAGTATAGGGGAGGCCTATGGCTACACCTTC.

This chain joins TRBV29-1 and TRBJ2-7, with D possibly TRBD1 on 5 matching bases. The CDR3 totals 14 residues. V lost 3 bases and J lost 0, with 12 bases in between. Germline V gene data show CDR1 as SQVTM and CDR2 as ANQGSEA. The CDR3 here is CSVEKTESSYEQYF. The CDR3 coding sequence is TGCAGCGTTGAGAAGACAGAGAGCTCCTACGAGCAGTACTTC.

This chain joins TRBV15 and TRBJ1-1; D might be TRBD1 (5 bases). The CDR3 consists of 13 residues. V lost 7 bases to trimming and J lost 1 base, with 10 bases between them. The germline V gene encodes CDR1 LNHNV and CDR2 YYDKDF (reference sequence). Written as DNA, the CDR3 is TGTGCCACCAAGTGGGGCCCGAACACTGAAGCTTTCTTT. Amino acids: CATKWGPNTEAFF.

V and J are TRBV4-1 and TRBJ1-6; D ambiguous. Trimming removed 1 base from V and 10 bases from J, with 17 bases in between. CDR1 MGHRA and CDR2 YSYEKL come from the germline V gene. This CDR3 region has 16 residues. As DNA, the CDR3 is TGCGCCAGCAGCCAAGCTACGCCGCAGGTTGGCTCACCCCTCCACTTT. Amino acid sequence: CASSQATPQVGSPLHF.

The chain recombines TRBV2 with TRBJ2-7, with TRBD1 identical over 8 bases. CDR1 SNHLY and CDR2 FYNNEI come from the germline V gene. The length of the CDR3 is 12 residues. Unmatched junction bases numbered 0, after V lost 6 bases and J lost 2 bases. CDR3 in DNA: TGTGCCAGCAGGACAGGGGCCTACGAGCAGTACTTC. It is translated as CASRTGAYEQYF.

This rearrangement joins TRBV5-1 to TRBJ1-2; D not certain. Germline-derived CDR1 and CDR2 are SGHRS and YFSETQ. V shed 0 bases and J shed 0 bases, with 12 bases lying between them. CDR3 length: 16 residues. CDR3 amino acids: CASSLVGPTSNYGYTF. CDR3 bases: TGCGCCAGCAGCTTGGTTGGTCCTACTTCTAACTATGGCTACACCTTC.

CDR3 residues: CASSQDKGRGNTIYF. DNA for the CDR3: TGCGCCAGCAGCCAAGATAAAGGGAGAGGAAACACCATATATTTT. The chain combines TRBV4-1 with TRBJ1-3; D gene unclear. Germline loops: CDR1 MGHRA, CDR2 YSYEKL. The CDR3 is 15 amino acids. V shed 0 bases and J shed 4 bases, with 10 bases lying between them.

Only one count was recorded for this clone. The chain is built from TRBV9 and TRBJ2-7; 8 nucleotides line up with TRBD2. The germline V gene has CDR1 SGDLS and CDR2 YYNGEE. CDR3 length equals 14 residues. Germline trimming cut 3 bases from V and 6 bases from J; bases unmatched to any gene: 8. DNA of the CDR3: TGTGCCAGCAGCGCCGGGGGGGGGATCGGCGAGCAGTACTTC. Protein: CASSAGGGIGEQYF.

The gene calls are TRBV6-1 and TRBJ2-1, with 12 bases fitting TRBD2. This CDR3 is 20 amino acids long. From germline, CDR1 is MNHNS and CDR2 SASEGT. Trimming took 2 bases from V and 9 from J; bases not matched to a gene: 20. As DNA, the CDR3 is TGTGCCAGCAGTGAAACTTGGCTAGCGGGGGGGCTCAAATTTCGCATTGAGCAGTTCTTC. Protein: CASSETWLAGGLKFRIEQFF.

This chain connects TRBV11-2 to TRBJ1-1, with a weak D call TRBD1 (6 bases). The CDR3 spans 13 residues. Germline V lookup: CDR1 SGHAT, CDR2 FQNNGV. V was cut by 5 bases and J by 7 bases, with 14 bases left in between. The CDR3 spells CASSAQGVGEAFF. CDR3 bases: TGTGCCAGCAGCGCACAGGGTGTAGGTGAAGCTTTCTTT. The whole variable domain, remainder taken from reference TRBV11-2 and TRBJ1-1, is EAGVAQSPRYKIIEKRQSVAFWCNPISGHATLYWYQQILGQGPKLLIQFQNNGVVDDSQLPKDRFSAERLKGVDSTLKIQPAKLEDSAVYLCASSAQGVGEAFFGQGTRLTVV.

The CDR3 DNA is TGTGCCAGCTCCCGCCAAGAGACCCAGTACTTC. Translation gives CASSRQETQYF. This sequence joins TRBV18 and TRBJ2-5; D is uncertain. The CDR3 totals 11 residues. Trimming shortened V by 6 bases and J by 1 base, and 3 bases separated the two germline ends. Germline values: CDR1 KGHSH, CDR2 LQKENI.

The chain employs TRBV27 and TRBJ1-5; D is uncertain. The CDR3 spans 15 residues. Trimming removed 0 bases at V and 4 bases at J, with 10 bases between. Per the germline V gene, CDR1 is MNHEY and CDR2 is SMNVEV (reference sequence). CDR3: CASSLSHSVNQPQHF. CDR3 bases: TGTGCCAGCAGTTTATCCCACAGTGTGAATCAGCCCCAGCATTTT.

The chain employs TRBV10-3 and TRBJ1-5; D possibly corresponds to TRBD1 (5 bases). Germline V gives CDR1 ENHRY, CDR2 SYGVKD. V lost 4 bases to trimming and J lost 3 bases, with 7 bases between them. CDR3 length equals 13 residues. This CDR3 reads CAISAGDNQPQHF. The CDR3 nucleotides read TGTGCCATCAGTGCGGGGGACAATCAGCCCCAGCATTTT.

V is TRBV6-1 and J is TRBJ2-5; TRBD1 aligns across 7 bases. The CDR3 is 15 residues long. Germline-derived CDR1 and CDR2 are MNHNS and SASEGT. V shed 8 bases, J shed 1 base, and the junction held 10 bases outside the gene matches. Here the CDR3 reads CASFRQGRPQETQYF. CDR3 bases: TGTGCCAGCTTTAGACAGGGCCGCCCCCAAGAGACCCAGTACTTC.

The chain employs TRBV2 and TRBJ1-5, with D perhaps matching TRBD1 (6 bases). The CDR3 consists of 15 residues. The V gene's germline CDR1 is SNHLY and CDR2 FYNNEI. The V end was cut by 4 bases, the J end by 0 bases, with 10 bases between. CDR3 nucleotides: TGTGCCAGCAGTGGTAGGACAGTTAGCAATCAGCCCCAGCATTTT. This codes for CASSGRTVSNQPQHF.

The chain employs TRBV2 and TRBJ1-4; the D is unclear. V shed 1 base and J shed 0 bases, with 9 bases lying between them. The CDR3 loop spans 16 amino acids. Germline lookup yields CDR1 SNHLY and CDR2 FYNNEI. The CDR3 is CASSEGSSATNEKLFF. In DNA form, the CDR3 reads TGTGCCAGCAGTGAAGGTAGTTCCGCAACTAATGAAAAACTGTTTTTT.

Only one count was recorded for this clone. V gene TRBV15 combines with J gene TRBJ1-2, with 10 bases aligning to TRBD1. This CDR3 is 17 amino acids long. V dropped 1 base and J dropped 7; count of bases not matched to a gene: 12. Germline values: CDR1 LNHNV, CDR2 YYDKDF (reference sequence). Written as DNA, the CDR3 is TGTGCCACCAGCAGAGTCCAGGGACAGGGGTTATGGGGTGGCTACACCTTC. This gives the protein CATSRVQGQGLWGGYTF.

The rearrangement joins TRBV27 to TRBJ1-2, with D possibly being TRBD1 (5 bases). Per germline, CDR1 MNHEY and CDR2 SMNVEV (reference sequence). The CDR3 sequence is 13 residues long. V lost 2 bases, J lost 6 bases, and 10 bases lay in between. CDR3 residues: CASSLTPGNGYTF. DNA for the CDR3: TGTGCCAGCAGTTTAACCCCAGGGAATGGCTACACCTTC.

This chain joins TRBV5-1 and TRBJ2-5; 10 bases align to TRBD2. Per germline, CDR1 SGHRS and CDR2 YFSETQ. The CDR3 runs to 14 residues. Trimming removed 2 bases from V and 3 bases from J; junction bases left unmatched: 1. This CDR3 is CASSFGLAEETQYF. The DNA of the CDR3 is TGCGCCAGCAGCTTTGGACTAGCGGAAGAGACCCAGTACTTC.